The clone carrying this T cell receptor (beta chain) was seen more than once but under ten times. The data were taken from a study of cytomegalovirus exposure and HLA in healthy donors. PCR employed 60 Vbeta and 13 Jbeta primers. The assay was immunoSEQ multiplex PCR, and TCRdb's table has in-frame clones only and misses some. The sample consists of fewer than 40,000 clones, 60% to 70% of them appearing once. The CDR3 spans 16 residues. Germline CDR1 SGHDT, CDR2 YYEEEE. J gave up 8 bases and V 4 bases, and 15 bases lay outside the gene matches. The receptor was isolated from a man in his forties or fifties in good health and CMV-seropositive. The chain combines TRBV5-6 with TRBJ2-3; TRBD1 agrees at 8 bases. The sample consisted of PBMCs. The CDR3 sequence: CASSPPDRAMPATQYF. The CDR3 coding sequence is TGTGCCAGCAGCCCCCCGGACAGGGCCATGCCGGCTACGCAGTATTTT.